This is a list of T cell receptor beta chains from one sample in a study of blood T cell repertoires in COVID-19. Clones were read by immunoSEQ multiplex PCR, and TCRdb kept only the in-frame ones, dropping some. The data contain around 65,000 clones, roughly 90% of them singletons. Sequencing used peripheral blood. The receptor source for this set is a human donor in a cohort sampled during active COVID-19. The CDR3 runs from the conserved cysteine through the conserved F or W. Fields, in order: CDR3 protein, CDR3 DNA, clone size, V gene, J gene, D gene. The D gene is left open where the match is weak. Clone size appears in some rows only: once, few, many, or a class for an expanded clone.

CASSLSGTGGQSSGNTIYF,TGCGCCAGCAGCCTATCCGGGACAGGGGGTCAGAGCTCTGGAAACACCATATATTTT,.,TRBV4-1,TRBJ1-3,TRBD1
CASSLWAAGRRELFF,TGTGCCAGCAGTTTATGGGCAGCGGGTAGGCGGGAGCTGTTTTTT,few,TRBV27,TRBJ2-2,.
CASSLSVAWGNTGELFF,TGTGCCAGCAGCTTGTCTGTGGCTTGGGGCAACACCGGGGAGCTGTTTTTT,.,TRBV5-8,TRBJ2-2,.
CASTRPGTGFNEQYF,TGTGCCAGCACCCGGCCCGGGACAGGGTTCAACGAGCAGTACTTC,.,TRBV27,TRBJ2-7,TRBD1
CASSSRGQAGSSYNEQFF,TGTGCCAGCAGCTCTAGAGGACAGGCTGGAAGCTCCTACAATGAGCAGTTCTTC,.,TRBV7-8,TRBJ2-1,TRBD1
CASSLLIGVALNTGELFF,TGTGCCAGCAGCCTCCTCATCGGGGTAGCGCTGAACACCGGGGAGCTGTTTTTT,.,TRBV4-2,TRBJ2-2,.
CASSYTSSGNTIYF,TGTGCCAGCAGCTATACGAGCTCTGGAAACACCATATATTTT,medium-sized,TRBV7-8,TRBJ1-3,.
CASRSRTGELFF,TGTGCCAGCAGATCGAGAACCGGGGAGCTGTTTTTT,.,TRBV6-5,TRBJ2-2,.
CSVDYGSGNTIYF,TGCAGCGTTGATTACGGCTCTGGAAACACCATATATTTT,.,TRBV29-1,TRBJ1-3,.
CSASSQESDGYTF,TGCAGTGCTAGTTCACAGGAGTCGGATGGCTACACCTTC,.,TRBV20-1,TRBJ1-2,.
CASSYSTDGPPAFF,TGTGCCAGCAGTTACTCGACGGATGGGCCCCCGGCTTTCTTT,.,TRBV6-6,TRBJ1-1,.
CASSLVGPGQMTGEQFF,TGTGCCAGCAGCTTAGTCGGCCCGGGACAGATGACCGGGGAGCAGTTCTTC,.,TRBV7-2,TRBJ2-1,TRBD1
CASSQEQGSYNEQFF,TGTGCCAGCAGCCAAGAACAGGGCTCCTACAATGAGCAGTTCTTC,.,TRBV4-2,TRBJ2-1,.
CSVQGAKNTGELFF,TGCAGCGTTCAGGGGGCCAAGAACACCGGGGAGCTGTTTTTT,.,TRBV29-1,TRBJ2-2,TRBD1
CASSILGRYEQYF,TGTGCCAGTAGTATCCTAGGGAGATACGAGCAGTACTTC,.,TRBV19,TRBJ2-7,.
CASSSGTGGTEAFF,TGTGCCAGCAGCTCTGGGACAGGGGGCACTGAAGCTTTCTTT,.,TRBV5-4,TRBJ1-1,TRBD1
CASSFGLTSNTGELFF,TGTGCCAGCAGCTTTGGTCTGACTAGTAACACCGGGGAGCTGTTTTTT,.,TRBV7-2,TRBJ2-2,.
CSVGAATSPTYEQYF,TGCAGCGTTGGGGCAGCTACTAGCCCAACCTACGAGCAGTACTTC,.,TRBV29-1,TRBJ2-7,.
CSASLVAGAEQYF,TGCAGTGCTAGTTTGGTAGCGGGAGCCGAGCAGTACTTC,.,TRBV20-1,TRBJ2-7,TRBD2
CASSFEGPLQETQYF,TGCGCCAGCAGCTTTGAGGGCCCACTCCAAGAGACCCAGTACTTC,.,TRBV5-1,TRBJ2-5,.
CASSQDPLSTQYF,TGTGCCAGCAGCCAGGATCCTCTTAGTACGCAGTATTTT,.,TRBV11-2,TRBJ2-3,.
CASSQDPGQGYQPQHF,TGCGCCAGCAGCCAAGATCCAGGACAGGGGTATCAGCCCCAGCATTTT,.,TRBV4-1,TRBJ1-5,TRBD1
CASSLGRRTGVDYGYTF,TGTGCCAGCAGCTTAGGGCGTCGGACCGGGGTTGACTATGGCTACACCTTC,.,TRBV7-9,TRBJ1-2,.
CTALVSYEQYF,TGCACTGCACTAGTGTCCTACGAGCAGTACTTC,.,TRBV20-1,TRBJ2-7,.
CASSQGRGLAGSYEQYF,TGTGCCAGCAGCCAAGGGAGGGGGCTAGCGGGAAGCTACGAGCAGTACTTC,.,TRBV14,TRBJ2-7,TRBD2
CASSPGLATSTDTQYF,TGTGCCAGCAGCCCTGGACTAGCGACTAGCACAGATACGCAGTATTTT,once,TRBV2,TRBJ2-3,TRBD2
CASSEGTAQPQHF,TGTGCCAGCAGTGAAGGAACTGCCCAGCCCCAGCATTTT,.,TRBV6-1,TRBJ1-5,.
CASSLGVQGPDNSPLHF,TGTGCCAGCAGCTTAGGTGTCCAGGGTCCCGATAATTCACCCCTCCACTTT,.,TRBV7-6,TRBJ1-6,.
CASSHPRGNRANYGYTF,TGCGCCAGCAGCCATCCCCGGGGGAACCGAGCTAACTATGGCTACACCTTC,.,TRBV4-1,TRBJ1-2,.
CASSQAGTVDSPLHF,TGCGCCAGCAGCCAAGCCGGGACAGTGGATTCACCCCTCCACTTT,.,TRBV5-1,TRBJ1-6,TRBD1
CASSLKSKGLAGGTDTQYF,TGTGCCAGCAGCTTAAAGTCCAAGGGCCTAGCGGGAGGCACAGATACGCAGTATTTT,.,TRBV7-3,TRBJ2-3,TRBD2
CATSDFRGSPTDTQYF,TGTGCCACCAGTGATTTCAGGGGGTCTCCCACAGATACGCAGTATTTT,once,TRBV24-1,TRBJ2-3,TRBD1
CASRPRDSYSGNTIYF,TGTGCCAGCAGGCCTAGGGACAGCTACTCTGGAAACACCATATATTTT,.,TRBV3-1/TRBV3-2,TRBJ1-3,TRBD1
CASSLGLAGYEQYF,TGTGCCAGCAGCTTGGGACTAGCGGGTTACGAGCAGTACTTC,.,TRBV7-9,TRBJ2-7,TRBD2
CASSQDNAASGRYSTDTQYF,TGCGCCAGCAGCCAAGATAACGCGGCTAGCGGGAGGTATAGCACAGATACGCAGTATTTT,.,TRBV4-1,TRBJ2-3,TRBD2
CASSLLSGSEGYEQYF,TGTGCCAGCTCACTCCTTAGCGGGAGCGAGGGGTACGAGCAGTACTTC,.,TRBV18,TRBJ2-7,TRBD2
CASKSLVKGVTEAFF,TGTGCCAGCAAAAGCTTAGTCAAGGGGGTCACTGAAGCTTTCTTT,.,TRBV11-3,TRBJ1-1,.
CATSDRDRDAYGYTF,TGTGCCACCAGTGATAGGGACAGGGATGCCTATGGCTACACCTTC,.,TRBV24-1,TRBJ1-2,TRBD1